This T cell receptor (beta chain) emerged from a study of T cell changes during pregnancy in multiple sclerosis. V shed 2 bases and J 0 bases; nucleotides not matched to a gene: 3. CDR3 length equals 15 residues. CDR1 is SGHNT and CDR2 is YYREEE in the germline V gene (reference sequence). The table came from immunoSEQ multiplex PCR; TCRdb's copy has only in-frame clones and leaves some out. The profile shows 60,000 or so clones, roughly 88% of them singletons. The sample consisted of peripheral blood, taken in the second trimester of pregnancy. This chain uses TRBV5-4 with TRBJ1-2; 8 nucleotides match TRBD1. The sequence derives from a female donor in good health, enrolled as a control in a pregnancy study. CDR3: CASSFGGQANYGYTF. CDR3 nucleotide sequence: TGTGCCAGCAGCTTTGGGGGACAGGCTAACTATGGCTACACCTTC.